This T cell receptor (beta chain) came from a study of metastatic and nonmetastatic thyroid tumors (dated by TCRdb to the early 2020s). In the study overall: The researchers compared repertoires between peripheral blood samples and tumor or nodule tissue samples from patients with malignant or benign thyroid disease.

On the study overall, not on this receptor specifically: In both blood and tumor samples, TCR beta diversity was reported to be significantly higher in malignant tumors than in benign nodules.

Compared with germline, V lacks 4 bases and J lacks 7 bases; bases without a gene match: 10. From a lookup of the germline V gene, CDR1 and CDR2 are MGHRA and YSYEKL. The CDR3 goes from the cysteine to the phenylalanine over 15 residues. Left in the record is the CDR3 DNA by itself, 45 bases read in frame from the first base. This clone has at least ten counts. Its antigen is still unknown. No base qualities exist here, and no much larger clone lies one base off it. The library was produced with PCR. These reads were obtained on an Illumina HiSeq 4000. High-throughput sequencing was used to profile the CDR3 region of the TCR beta-chain in every patient. Per the source publication's procedure: The researchers built a classifier to tell apart papillary thyroid cancer patients with distant metastasis, based on CDR3 differences among clinicopathological groups. Repertoire diversity was assessed with the Shannon index, and tumor-blood repertoire similarity with the Morisita-Horn index. Starting from the raw public reads, TCRdb applied fastp trimming at Q25, assembled clones with MiXCR and retained in-frame beta chains. The V and J calls were determined by TCRdb, not by the authors. The sample has approximately 86,000 clones on record, around 12% of them singletons. Roughly 9.6% of the sample comes from the top ten.

Before undergoing thyroid surgery, none of the patients had been given any kind of treatment. Using T-cell receptor beta sequencing, the researchers looked back retrospectively at clinical samples from patients, gathered between about 2011 and 2019. Sequenced: tumor tissue. The V and J segments used are TRBV4-1 and TRBJ1-5, with TRBD1 identical over 7 junction bases. This TCR derives from a female donor with papillary thyroid cancer or a benign thyroid nodule (not recorded which). Some clones in this sample may be carry-over from other donors' samples. The DNA sequence follows: TGCGCCAGCAGCCCCAGAACAGGGGTGGGACAGCCCCAGCATTTT. This is translated as CASSPRTGVGQPQHF.